These 26 T cell receptor beta chains were all obtained from the same sample, sequenced in a study of cytomegalovirus exposure and HLA in healthy donors. PCR amplification relied on 60 Vbeta primers (plus 13 Jbeta primers). Libraries were prepared by immunoSEQ multiplex PCR; TCRdb keeps only in-frame clonotypes and omits some of them. Of about 93,000 clones detected, 55% to 70% appear once; the ten largest clones hold over 5%. Sequenced material: PBMCs. The receptors were sampled from a boy aged 10-17 years in good health and CMV-seropositive.

The chain joins TRBV20-1 to TRBJ1-2; D is unresolved. CDR3 length equals 11 residues. V lost 7 bases, J lost 9 bases, and 15 bases lay in between. Germline CDR1 reads DFQATT; CDR2 reads SNEGSKA (reference sequence). The CDR3 bases are TGCAGTGTGGACGGGAGCGTTAGCTACACCTTC. It yields the protein CSVDGSVSYTF.

This chain joins TRBV5-8 and TRBJ2-7; 7 nucleotides agree with TRBD1. CDR1 is SGHTS and CDR2 is YDEGEE in the germline V gene. Unmatched junction bases numbered 11, after V lost 4 bases and J lost 1 base. This CDR3 comprises 16 residues. CDR3 in DNA: TGTGCCAGCAGCACTCAGGGCAGGGGGTCGTCCTACGAGCAGTACTTC. Translated: CASSTQGRGSSYEQYF.

The V gene is TRBV20-1, the J gene TRBJ1-2, with 7 nucleotides matching TRBD1. The CDR3 is 11 amino acids. Germline V gene data show CDR1 as DFQATT and CDR2 as SNEGSKA (reference sequence). The J segment lost 3 bases and the V segment lost 5 bases, leaving 0 bases of the junction unmatched. In nucleotides, the CDR3 is TGCAGTGCTGGACAGGACTATGGCTACACCTTC. Its translation: CSAGQDYGYTF.

This chain uses TRBV10-1 with TRBJ2-7; D is possibly TRBD2 (6 bases). The CDR3 runs to 15 residues. Germline V gene sequence: CDR1 WNHNN, CDR2 SYGVQD (reference sequence). The ends were cut back, 3 bases at V and 1 base at J, with 13 bases in the middle. The CDR3: CASSDPGSGSYEQYF. CDR3 nucleotides: TGCGCCAGCAGTGATCCGGGGAGCGGGTCCTACGAGCAGTACTTC.

This clone was detected only a few times. The V gene is TRBV6-1, the J gene TRBJ2-5; D perhaps matches TRBD1 (7 bases). Germline CDR1 reads MNHNS; CDR2 reads SASEGT. Between the trimmed V and J ends, which lost 4 bases and 5 bases, there was a span of 11 bases. The CDR3 totals 13 residues. CDR3 DNA sequence: TGTGCCAGCAGTGTGACAGGGAGGGAGACCCAGTACTTC. As protein: CASSVTGRETQYF.

The chain employs TRBV5-4 and TRBJ2-1; the D gene is possibly TRBD2 (6 bases). This CDR3 contains 14 residues. From germline, CDR1 is SGHNT and CDR2 YYREEE (reference sequence). The V end was cut by 10 bases, the J end by 1 base, with 15 bases between. This CDR3 reads CAAGKTDSYNEQFF. The CDR3 coding sequence is TGTGCCGCGGGAAAAACTGATTCCTACAATGAGCAGTTCTTC.

For this clone: The sample contains more than one DNA sequence encoding this CDR3. The gene calls are TRBV19 and TRBJ1-1; 7 bases agree with TRBD1. This CDR3 has 14 amino acids. Looked up from germline, CDR1 is LNHDA and CDR2 is SQIVND (reference sequence). J gave up 5 bases and V 6 bases, and 9 bases lay outside the gene matches. The CDR3 protein is CASRSSGTATEAFF. CDR3 nucleotide sequence: TGTGCCAGTAGGAGCTCCGGGACAGCTACTGAAGCTTTCTTT. Combining the CDR3 with reference TRBV19 and TRBJ1-1 gives the whole variable domain DGGITQSPKYLFRKEGQNVTLSCEQNLNHDAMYWYRQDPGQGLRLIYYSQIVNDFQKGDIAEGYSVSREKKESFPLTVTSAQKNPTAFYLCASRSSGTATEAFFGQGTRLTVV.

V is TRBV7-6 and J is TRBJ2-7; TRBD1 matches 9 bases. V dropped 5 bases and J dropped 3; count of bases not matched to a gene: 11. The length of the CDR3 is 16 residues. CDR1 SGHVS and CDR2 FNYEAQ come from the germline V gene. The CDR3 bases are TGTGCCAGCAGCCGAATAACCGGGACAGGGTACTACGAGCAGTACTTC. Its translation: CASSRITGTGYYEQYF.

The CDR3 region has the DNA TGCGCCAGCAGCCAATTGGGGGGAGAAAACACTGAAGCTTTCTTT. It is translated as CASSQLGGENTEAFF. The chain uses TRBV4-1 and TRBJ1-1; possibly TRBD1 for D (5 bases). The CDR3 contains 15 residues. Trimming cost V 2 bases and J 2 bases, with 12 bases left between them. Germline assignment: CDR1 MGHRA and CDR2 YSYEKL.

The CDR3 nucleotides read TGTGCCAGCAGCTTAGGAGGGACAGGGTCTACAGGCTACACCTTC. Residues: CASSLGGTGSTGYTF. The gene calls are TRBV7-6 and TRBJ1-2, with TRBD1 matching 9 bases. This CDR3 has 15 amino acids. Looked up from germline, CDR1 is SGHVS and CDR2 is FNYEAQ. V lost 1 base to trimming and J lost 8 bases; unmatched junction nucleotides: 8.

V is TRBV5-4 and J is TRBJ1-2, with 11 bases identical to TRBD1. The CDR3 covers 17 residues. The germline CDR1 and CDR2 sequences are SGHNT and YYREEE (reference sequence). V lost 4 bases to trimming and J lost 1 base; unmatched junction nucleotides: 9. The CDR3 loop is CASSPRTGGHFNYGYTF. The CDR3 bases are TGTGCCAGCAGCCCAAGGACAGGGGGCCATTTTAACTATGGCTACACCTTC.

The chain combines TRBV6-5 with TRBJ2-7, with TRBD1 as a possible D gene (6 bases). The CDR3 has 13 residues. Germline lookup yields CDR1 MNHEY and CDR2 SVGAGI. V was shortened by 5 bases and J by 3 bases, with 11 bases between the two germline ends. In DNA, the CDR3 is TGTGCCAGCAGTCGGACAGAGTACTACGAGCAGTACTTC. Translating it yields CASSRTEYYEQYF.

For the CDR3, the DNA is TGTGCCAGCAGCTGGGGGCCCGGGGAGCTGTTTTTT. This gives the protein CASSWGPGELFF. V usage is TRBV11-2 and J usage is TRBJ2-2; possibly TRBD1 for D (6 bases). In germline, CDR1 is SGHAT, CDR2 FQNNGV. V lost 4 bases to trimming and J lost 6 bases, with 6 bases between them. This CDR3 spans 12 amino acids.

J is TRBJ2-7 and V is TRBV21-1; the table's TRBD2 call for D was not verified on the DNA. TRBV21-1 is a pseudogene locus. This CDR3 comprises 16 residues. The CDR3 DNA is TGTGCCAGCAGCAAAGTAGGCAGGAAGGGAGGTTACGAGCAGTACTTC. Its protein product is CASSKVGRKGGYEQYF.

This sequence joins TRBV5-1 and TRBJ2-3, with TRBD2 matching 12 bases. Trimming took 4 bases from V and 0 from J; bases not matched to a gene: 3. Germline-derived CDR1 and CDR2 are SGHRS and YFSETQ. The CDR3 consists of 16 residues. CDR3 sequence: CASSPGTSGSTDTQYF. CDR3 sequence (DNA): TGCGCCAGCAGCCCGGGGACTAGCGGGAGCACAGATACGCAGTATTTT.

This clone has only a few counts. The gene calls are TRBV5-4 and TRBJ2-7; TRBD2 is a possible D gene (5 bases). Germline lookup yields CDR1 SGHNT and CDR2 YYREEE (reference sequence). V lost 2 bases and J lost 2, with 11 bases in between. This CDR3 has 14 residues. The DNA of the CDR3 is TGTGCCAGCAGCTTAGCTAGCCGTCCCTACGAGCAGTACTTC. It is translated as CASSLASRPYEQYF.

This rearrangement joins TRBV6-1 to TRBJ1-2, with D possibly TRBD1 on 6 matching bases. Trimming left V 2 bases short and J 8 bases short, with 12 bases between. The germline V gene encodes CDR1 MNHNS and CDR2 SASEGT. The CDR3 runs to 13 residues. The CDR3 DNA reads as TGTGCCAGCAGTGAACTGGGGGCGCGGGGCTACACCTTC. As protein: CASSELGARGYTF.

The J gene is TRBJ2-7, the V gene TRBV27; no clear D gene. The CDR3 is 14 residues long. The V end lost 0 bases, the J end lost 6 bases, and 12 bases lay between the germline ends. Germline V lookup: CDR1 MNHEY, CDR2 SMNVEV (reference sequence). For the CDR3, the DNA is TGTGCCAGCAGTTTATCGGGCTCGATTGCCGAGCAGTACTTC. Residues: CASSLSGSIAEQYF.

The chain uses TRBV9 and TRBJ1-1, with D perhaps TRBD1 (5 bases). This CDR3 is 14 amino acids long. Per germline, CDR1 SGDLS and CDR2 YYNGEE. With 4 bases removed from V and 4 bases from J, the gap between germline ends came to 14 bases. The CDR3 nucleotides are TGTGCCAGCAGCCCCTCCCCCGGGGGCACTGAAGCTTTCTTT. Amino acids: CASSPSPGGTEAFF.

This clone was observed many times. The V and J genes are TRBV5-6 and TRBJ1-5; D call uncertain. CDR3 length equals 16 residues. V was clipped by 1 base and J by 1 base, with 12 bases between them. Germline-derived CDR1 and CDR2 are SGHDT and YYEEEE. As DNA, the CDR3 is TGTGCCAGCAGCTTGAGAGGCCCTGGGAGCAATCAGCCCCAGCATTTT. Translated, it gives CASSLRGPGSNQPQHF.

This sequence joins TRBV5-1 and TRBJ2-1; TRBD2 agrees at 7 bases. This CDR3 has 15 amino acids. The junction had 4 bases not matched to a gene; V was cut back by 0 bases and J by 4 bases. Germline-derived CDR1 and CDR2 are SGHRS and YFSETQ. The CDR3: CASSLVAGEYNEQFF. CDR3 sequence (DNA): TGCGCCAGCAGCTTGGTGGCGGGGGAGTACAATGAGCAGTTCTTC.

CDR3 in DNA: TGTGCCAGCAGTGGGACTAGCGGGATGTACAATGAGCAGTTCTTC. Protein sequence: CASSGTSGMYNEQFF. This chain links TRBV2 with TRBJ2-1, with 12 nucleotides matching TRBD2. The CDR3 is made up of 15 amino acids. From germline, CDR1 is SNHLY and CDR2 FYNNEI. V lost 4 bases and J lost 4; bases outside the gene matches: 2. Full variable domain (rest looked up from reference TRBV2 and TRBJ2-1): EPEVTQTPSHQVTQMGQEVILRCVPISNHLYFYWYRQILGQKVEFLVSFYNNEISEKSEIFDDQFSVERPDGSNFTLKIRSTKLEDSAMYFCASSGTSGMYNEQFFGPGTRLTVL.

The chain is built from TRBV19 and TRBJ2-7, with 11 bases aligning to TRBD1. Germline loops: CDR1 LNHDA, CDR2 SQIVND (reference sequence). This CDR3 contains 14 residues. With V trimmed by 5 bases and J by 6 bases, 6 bases remained unmatched. In nucleotides, the CDR3 is TGTGCCAGTAGTCCTAGGACAGGGGGCAGCGAGCAGTACTTC. It yields the protein CASSPRTGGSEQYF. Drawing the rest from reference TRBV19 and TRBJ2-7, the complete variable domain is DGGITQSPKYLFRKEGQNVTLSCEQNLNHDAMYWYRQDPGQGLRLIYYSQIVNDFQKGDIAEGYSVSREKKESFPLTVTSAQKNPTAFYLCASSPRTGGSEQYFGPGTRLTVT.

The chain combines TRBV19 with TRBJ2-7; 14 positions match TRBD2. The CDR3 loop spans 16 amino acids. The V gene's germline CDR1 is LNHDA and CDR2 SQIVND (reference sequence). With 3 bases clipped from V and 4 bases from J, the junction kept 5 bases outside the gene matches. The CDR3: CASSIRLAGGPYEQYF. Written as DNA, the CDR3 is TGTGCCAGTAGTATTCGACTAGCGGGAGGGCCGTACGAGCAGTACTTC.

The V call is TRBV7-3, the J call TRBJ2-1, with 15 nucleotides matching TRBD2. CDR3 length: 14 amino acids. V lost 5 bases, J lost 13 bases, and 6 bases stayed unmatched. Germline CDR1 is SGHTA and CDR2 is FQGTGA. CDR3 amino acids: CASSPGLAGGKQFF. The CDR3 DNA sequence: TGTGCCAGCAGCCCGGGACTAGCGGGAGGAAAACAGTTCTTC.

V and J are TRBV18 and TRBJ2-1; 11 nucleotides match TRBD2. Germline V gene lookup returns CDR1 KGHSH and CDR2 LQKENI. V lost 1 base to trimming and J lost 8 bases; unmatched junction nucleotides: 4. The CDR3 is 15 amino acids. This CDR3 is CASSPLLAGDYEQFF. CDR3 bases: TGTGCCAGCTCACCACTACTAGCGGGAGACTATGAGCAGTTCTTC.